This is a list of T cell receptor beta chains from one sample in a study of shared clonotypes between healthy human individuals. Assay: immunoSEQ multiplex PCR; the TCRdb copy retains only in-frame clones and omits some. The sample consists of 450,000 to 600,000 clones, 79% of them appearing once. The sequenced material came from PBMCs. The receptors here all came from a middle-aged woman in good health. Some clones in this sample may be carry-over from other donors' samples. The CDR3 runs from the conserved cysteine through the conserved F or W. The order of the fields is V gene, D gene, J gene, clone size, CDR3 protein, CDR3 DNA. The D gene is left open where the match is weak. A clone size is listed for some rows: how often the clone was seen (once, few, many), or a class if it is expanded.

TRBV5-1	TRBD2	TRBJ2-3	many	CASRSTTSQDTQYF	TGCGCCAGCAGATCAACGACTAGCCAGGATACGCAGTATTTT
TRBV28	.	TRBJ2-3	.	CASSVTGFTDTQYF	TGTGCCAGCAGTGTGACAGGTTTCACAGATACGCAGTATTTT
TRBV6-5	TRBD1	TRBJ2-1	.	CASKGQVHYNEQFF	TGTGCCAGCAAGGGACAGGTACACTACAATGAGCAGTTCTTC
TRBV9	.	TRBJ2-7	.	CASSVLDRRTYEQYF	TGTGCCAGCAGCGTGCTTGACAGGAGAACCTACGAGCAGTACTTC
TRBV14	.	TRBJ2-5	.	CASSQLPYQETQYF	TGTGCCAGCAGCCAACTGCCGTACCAAGAGACCCAGTACTTC
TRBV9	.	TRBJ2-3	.	CASSVAGSSDTQYF	TGTGCCAGCAGCGTAGCCGGGAGCTCAGATACGCAGTATTTT
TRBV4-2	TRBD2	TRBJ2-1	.	CASTHRTSGSSYNEQFF	TGTGCCAGCACACATCGGACTAGCGGGAGCTCCTACAATGAGCAGTTCTTC
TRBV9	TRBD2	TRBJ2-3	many	CASSVGTSGSTDTQYF	TGTGCCAGCAGCGTAGGGACTAGCGGGAGCACAGATACGCAGTATTTT
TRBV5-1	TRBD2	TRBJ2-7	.	CASSPGTSGRIAGQYF	TGCGCCAGCAGCCCCGGGACTAGCGGGAGAATCGCGGGGCAGTACTTC
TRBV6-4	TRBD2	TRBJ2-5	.	CASSPDGAGAQYF	TGTGCCAGCAGTCCGGACGGGGCGGGAGCCCAGTACTTC
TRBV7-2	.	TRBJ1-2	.	CASSLNPTLGYTF	TGTGCCAGCAGTTTAAACCCGACACTGGGCTACACCTTC
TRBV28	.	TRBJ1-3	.	CASSSSGGHHSGNTIYF	TGTGCCAGCAGTTCGAGTGGGGGACACCACTCTGGAAACACCATATATTTT
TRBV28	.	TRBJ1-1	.	CASSPGQTREAFF	TGTGCCAGCAGCCCTGGACAGACCAGGGAAGCTTTCTTT
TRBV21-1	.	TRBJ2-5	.	CASTQRCGQAASGTQYF	TGTGCCAGCACCCAAAGATGCGGACAGGCCGCTAGCGGGACCCAGTACTTC
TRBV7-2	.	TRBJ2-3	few	CASSPRLPPTQYF	TGTGCCAGCAGCCCTCGACTCCCGCCTACGCAGTATTTT
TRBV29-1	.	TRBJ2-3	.	CSVHRVSTDTQYF	TGCAGCGTGCACAGGGTTTCCACAGATACGCAGTATTTT
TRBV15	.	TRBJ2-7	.	CATSKSLMRGEQYF	TGTGCCACCAGCAAGAGTCTCATGAGAGGCGAGCAGTACTTC
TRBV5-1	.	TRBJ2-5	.	CASSLVGKETQYF	TGCGCCAGCAGCTTGGTTGGTAAAGAGACCCAGTACTTC
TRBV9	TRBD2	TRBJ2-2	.	CASSVGPGGSGELFF	TGTGCCAGCAGCGTAGGTCCGGGAGGGTCCGGGGAGCTGTTTTTT
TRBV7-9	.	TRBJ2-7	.	CASSAGTGRSYEQYF	TGTGCCAGCAGCGCCGGGACGGGACGATCCTACGAGCAGTACTTC
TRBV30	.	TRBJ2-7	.	CAWSQGAGEDF	TGTGCCTGGAGTCAAGGGGCAGGGGAGGACTTC
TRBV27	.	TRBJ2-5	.	CASRESRAFTETQYF	TGTGCCAGCAGGGAGAGCCGAGCTTTTACGGAGACCCAGTACTTC
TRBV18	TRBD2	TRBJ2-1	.	CASSPLAGGNEQFF	TGTGCCAGCTCACCACTAGCGGGAGGCAATGAGCAGTTCTTC
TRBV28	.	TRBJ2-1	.	CASSEGVTYNEQFF	TGTGCCAGCAGTGAAGGGGTCACCTACAATGAGCAGTTCTTC
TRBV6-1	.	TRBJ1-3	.	CASSEGEGPTGNTIYF	TGTGCCAGCAGTGAAGGCGAGGGGCCTACTGGAAACACCATATATTTT
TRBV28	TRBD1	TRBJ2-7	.	CASSFGDRSYEQYF	TGTGCCAGCAGTTTTGGGGACAGGTCCTACGAGCAGTACTTC
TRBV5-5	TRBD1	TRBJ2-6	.	CASSLELGQGLSGANVLTF	TGTGCCAGCAGCTTGGAGCTGGGACAGGGGCTATCTGGGGCCAACGTCCTGACTTTC
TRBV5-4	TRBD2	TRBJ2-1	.	CASSLPGLAGASEQFF	TGTGCCAGCAGCTTGCCCGGACTAGCGGGAGCGAGTGAGCAGTTCTTC
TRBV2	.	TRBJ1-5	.	CASKFMYSNQPQHF	TGTGCCAGCAAGTTTATGTATAGCAATCAGCCCCAGCATTTT
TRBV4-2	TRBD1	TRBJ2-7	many	CASSPSSGTGADSEQYF	TGTGCCAGCAGCCCGAGTTCCGGGACAGGGGCGGATTCCGAGCAGTACTTC
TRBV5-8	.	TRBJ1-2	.	CASSRRTVNYGYTF	TGTGCCAGCAGCAGGAGGACGGTTAACTATGGCTACACCTTC
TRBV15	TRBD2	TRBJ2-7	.	CATSSGLAGEQYF	TGTGCCACCAGTTCAGGACTAGCGGGCGAGCAGTACTTC
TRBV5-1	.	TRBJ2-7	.	CASNRDTDQYEQYF	TGCGCCAGCAACCGGGACACGGACCAATACGAGCAGTACTTC
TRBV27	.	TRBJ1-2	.	CASSRPGTIGYTF	TGTGCCAGCAGTCGTCCCGGGACCATCGGCTACACCTTC
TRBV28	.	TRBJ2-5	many	CASRQTEGFQETQYF	TGTGCCAGCAGACAAACGGAGGGCTTCCAAGAGACCCAGTACTTC
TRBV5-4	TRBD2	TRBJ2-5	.	CASSLAQKRETETQYF	TGTGCCAGCAGCTTGGCCCAAAAGCGGGAGACAGAGACCCAGTACTTC
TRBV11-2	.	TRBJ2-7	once	CASSGKSYERYF	TGTGCCAGCAGCGGCAAATCCTACGAGCGGTACTTC
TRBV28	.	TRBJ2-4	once	CASSPPEFKNIQYF	TGTGCCAGCAGTCCACCGGAATTCAAAAACATTCAGTACTTC
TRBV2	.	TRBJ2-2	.	CASSEVGGPNTGELFF	TGTGCCAGCAGTGAAGTGGGTGGGCCGAACACCGGGGAGCTGTTTTTT
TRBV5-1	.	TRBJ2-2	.	CASSAGLTTGELFF	TGCGCCAGCAGCGCGGGACTTACCACCGGGGAGCTGTTTTTT
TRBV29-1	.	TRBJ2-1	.	CSVGGGILDEQFF	TGCAGCGTTGGAGGCGGGATCCTGGATGAGCAGTTCTTC
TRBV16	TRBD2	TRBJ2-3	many	CASSHRQVTSVGDTQYF	TGTGCCAGCAGCCATCGTCAAGTGACTAGCGTAGGAGATACGCAGTATTTT
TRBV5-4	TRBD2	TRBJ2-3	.	CASSIGLASDTQYF	TGTGCCAGCAGCATAGGACTAGCGAGTGATACGCAGTATTTT
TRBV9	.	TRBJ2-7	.	CASSGGTQREQYF	TGTGCCAGCAGCGGGGGAACACAGAGAGAGCAGTACTTC
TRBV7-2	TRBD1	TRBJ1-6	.	CASSRQGRNSPLHF	TGTGCCAGCAGCAGACAGGGTCGGAATTCACCCCTCCACTTT